The clone carrying this TCR beta chain was observed a single time. This record comes from a study of T cell changes during pregnancy in multiple sclerosis. Some clones are missing from TCRdb's copy, which holds only in-frame ones; the method was immunoSEQ multiplex PCR. In the table there are around 56,000 clones, 75% to 90% of which are singletons. This CDR3 region has 13 residues. Germline CDR1 and CDR2: GTSNPN and SVGIG (reference sequence). After removal of 3 bases from V and 7 bases from J, the junction contained 6 bases not matched to a gene. The clonotype comes from a female donor with multiple sclerosis, enrolled in a pregnancy study. This chain links TRBV30 with TRBJ2-4; 7 bases are shared with TRBD1. The sequenced sample was CD4+ T cells from peripheral blood mononuclear cells, obtained in the third trimester of pregnancy. CDR3 coding DNA: TGTGCCTGGAGGCCGACAGGGTTGAACATTCAGTACTTC. Translated: CAWRPTGLNIQYF.